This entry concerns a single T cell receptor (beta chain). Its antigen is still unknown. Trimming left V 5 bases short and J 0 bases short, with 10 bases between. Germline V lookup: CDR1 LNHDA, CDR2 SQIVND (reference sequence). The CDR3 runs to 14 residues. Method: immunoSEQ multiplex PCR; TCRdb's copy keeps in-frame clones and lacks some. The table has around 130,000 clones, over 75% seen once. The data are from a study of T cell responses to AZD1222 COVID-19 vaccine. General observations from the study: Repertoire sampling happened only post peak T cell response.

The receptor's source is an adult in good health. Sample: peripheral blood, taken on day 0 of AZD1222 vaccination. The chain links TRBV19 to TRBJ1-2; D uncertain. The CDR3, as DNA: TGTGCCAGTAGTGCCGGGATAGCTAACTATGGCTACACCTTC. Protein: CASSAGIANYGYTF.